Listed below are T cell receptor beta chains from one sample, sequenced in a study of cytomegalovirus exposure and HLA in healthy donors. Produced via immunoSEQ multiplex PCR; TCRdb's table is partial and in-frame only. This sample carries tens of thousands of clones, roughly 84% of them seen once, and the ten largest clones take just under 3%. The sequencing sample was made of PBMCs. These receptors originate from a woman in her twenties or thirties in good health and CMV-seronegative. Both conserved end residues are part of each CDR3. A D gene is named only where the DNA matches it firmly. The size of a clone is reported for some rows only, either as once, few or many, or as a class for expanded clones.

>TRBD1|TRBJ1-2|.|TRBV10-1
CASSGRDRGDGYTF
TGCGCCAGCAGTGGGCGGGACAGGGGGGATGGCTACACCTTC
>TRBD1|TRBJ1-2|.|TRBV9
CASSVERGGAYGYTF
TGTGCCAGCAGCGTAGAGCGAGGGGGCGCCTATGGCTACACCTTC
>.|TRBJ2-5|.|TRBV6-5
CASSYGRGYETQYF
TGTGCCAGCAGTTACGGCAGGGGTTATGAGACCCAGTACTTC
>TRBD1|TRBJ2-2|.|TRBV7-6
CASSLVGQPNTGELFF
TGTGCCAGCAGCTTAGTGGGACAGCCTAACACCGGGGAGCTGTTTTTT
>.|TRBJ1-1|few|TRBV4-1
CASSPRGDALSEAFF
TGCGCCAGCAGCCCCCGCGGAGATGCACTATCTGAAGCTTTCTTT
>TRBD2|TRBJ2-7|once|TRBV4-2
CASSPSSSAGVDEQYF
TGTGCCAGCAGCCCCAGTAGTTCCGCGGGGGTTGACGAGCAGTACTTC
>TRBD1|TRBJ1-1|.|TRBV2
CASRATGGPEAFF
TGTGCCAGCAGGGCGACAGGGGGTCCTGAAGCTTTCTTT
>TRBD1|TRBJ1-5|.|TRBV6-5
CASARDSYDQPQHF
TGTGCCAGCGCAAGGGACAGTTATGATCAGCCCCAGCATTTT
>.|TRBJ1-1|.|TRBV5-1
CASSLGQDNTEAFF
TGCGCCAGCAGCTTGGGGCAGGATAACACTGAAGCTTTCTTT
>.|TRBJ2-5|.|TRBV7-9
CASSSGLGQETQYF
TGTGCCAGCAGCTCCGGACTGGGACAAGAGACCCAGTACTTC
>.|TRBJ1-1|.|TRBV30
CAWREWNTEAFF
TGTGCCTGGAGGGAGTGGAACACTGAAGCTTTCTTT
>TRBD2|TRBJ2-7|.|TRBV11-2
CASSFTSGGPKLYEQYF
TGTGCCAGCAGCTTCACTAGCGGGGGGCCAAAACTGTACGAGCAGTACTTC
>TRBD1|TRBJ1-1|few|TRBV7-3
CASSFQGASDTEAFF
TGTGCCAGCAGCTTTCAGGGGGCGTCGGACACTGAAGCTTTCTTT
>TRBD2|TRBJ2-7|.|TRBV10-3
CAISVSSGGHTYEQYF
TGTGCCATCAGTGTCTCTAGCGGGGGGCATACCTACGAGCAGTACTTC
>TRBD1|TRBJ2-7|.|TRBV5-8
CASSTGTGGYEQYF
TGTGCCAGCAGTACCGGGACAGGGGGCTACGAGCAGTACTTC
>.|TRBJ2-1|.|TRBV11-3
CASSLVFSSYNEQFF
TGTGCCAGCAGCTTAGTCTTCAGCTCCTACAATGAGCAGTTCTTC
>.|TRBJ2-5|.|TRBV4-3
CASSQNRLETQYF
TGCGCCAGCAGCCAGAACCGACTCGAGACCCAGTACTTC
>.|TRBJ2-5|.|TRBV30
CAWSPGLTQETQYF
TGTGCCTGGAGTCCCGGACTGACCCAAGAGACCCAGTACTTC
>TRBD2|TRBJ2-1|.|TRBV11-1
CASSFTSGRTNNEQFF
TGTGCCAGCAGCTTCACAAGCGGGAGGACAAACAATGAGCAGTTCTTC
>.|TRBJ1-1|.|TRBV29-1
CSVGSAGLNTEAFF
TGCAGCGTTGGGTCCGCGGGGTTGAACACTGAAGCTTTCTTT
>.|TRBJ1-2|.|TRBV18
CASSPPEGYGYTF
TGTGCCAGCTCACCACCGGAGGGGTATGGCTACACCTTC
>.|TRBJ1-1|once|TRBV19
CASSIDPGRTNTEAFF
TGTGCCAGTAGTATAGATCCCGGCCGGACAAACACTGAAGCTTTCTTT
>TRBD2|TRBJ2-3|.|TRBV7-2
CASSLRLAGGPTQYF
TGTGCCAGCAGCTTACGGTTAGCGGGAGGCCCTACGCAGTATTTT
>.|TRBJ2-1|.|TRBV11-2
CASSLTGQPNEQFF
TGTGCCAGCAGCTTAACTGGGCAGCCCAATGAGCAGTTCTTC
>.|TRBJ2-5|.|TRBV5-6
CASSLLEAGETQYF
TGTGCCAGCAGCTTGCTCGAGGCCGGAGAAACCCAGTACTTC
>.|TRBJ2-1|.|TRBV4-3
CASSQAGSYNEQFF
TGCGCCAGCAGCCAAGCGGGGTCCTACAATGAGCAGTTCTTC
>TRBD2|TRBJ2-2|few|TRBV4-3
CASSQADSGRRPGELFF
TGCGCCAGCAGCCAAGCGGATAGCGGGAGGAGGCCCGGGGAGCTGTTTTTT
>TRBD1|TRBJ2-7|.|TRBV9
CASSFGTGADEQYF
TGTGCCAGCAGCTTTGGGACAGGGGCGGACGAGCAGTACTTC
>.|TRBJ1-1|.|TRBV13
CASSSMGRGGTEAFF
TGTGCCAGCAGCTCCATGGGACGGGGAGGCACTGAAGCTTTCTTT
>.|TRBJ2-5|.|TRBV28
CASSRGGGPQETQYF
TGTGCCAGCAGTCGTGGAGGGGGCCCTCAAGAGACCCAGTACTTC
>TRBD1|TRBJ1-5|.|TRBV7-2
CASSLAGTGDQPQHF
TGTGCCAGCAGCTTGGCCGGGACAGGGGACCAGCCCCAGCATTTT
>.|TRBJ2-3|.|TRBV5-6
CASSLGTGKTDTQYF
TGTGCCAGCAGCTTGGGTACAGGAAAAACAGATACGCAGTATTTT
>.|TRBJ1-5|.|TRBV7-2
CASSPRTSSNRPQHF
TGTGCCAGCAGCCCCCGAACCTCTAGCAATCGGCCCCAGCATTTT
>TRBD1|TRBJ2-3|few|TRBV11-2
CASSLDTTGTTDTQYF
TGTGCCAGCAGCTTAGATACGACAGGGACAACAGATACGCAGTATTTT
>TRBD2|TRBJ2-3|.|TRBV5-4
CASSRTSGDTDTQYF
TGTGCCAGCAGCCGGACTAGCGGGGACACAGATACGCAGTATTTT
>.|TRBJ2-5|once|TRBV10-2
CASSPASYQETQYF
TGCGCCAGCAGTCCCGCCAGTTACCAAGAGACCCAGTACTTC
>TRBD1|TRBJ1-1|few|TRBV5-4
CASSLGQGDGAFF
TGTGCCAGCAGCTTGGGACAGGGAGACGGGGCTTTCTTT
>.|TRBJ1-4|few|TRBV7-9
CASSTESEKLFF
TGTGCCAGCAGCACAGAGAGTGAAAAACTGTTTTTT
>.|TRBJ1-2|few|TRBV6-5
CASSSHKTQGYYGYTF
TGTGCCAGCAGTTCCCACAAAACTCAGGGATATTATGGCTACACCTTC
>.|TRBJ1-1|few|TRBV7-9
CASSPRVSEAFF
TGTGCCAGCAGCCCCAGGGTCAGTGAAGCTTTCTTT
>.|TRBJ1-3|.|TRBV2
CASSTDGGTGNTIYF
TGTGCCAGCAGTACCGACGGAGGGACTGGAAACACCATATATTTT
>.|TRBJ2-4|.|TRBV20-1
CSAALEYIQYF
TGCAGTGCTGCTCTGGAGTACATTCAGTACTTC
>.|TRBJ1-4|.|TRBV18
CASSPTAGDEKLFF
TGCGCCAGCTCACCAACCGCAGGGGATGAAAAACTGTTTTTT
>.|TRBJ1-1|once|TRBV19
CASSIGESTHTEAFF
TGTGCCAGTAGTATTGGGGAGAGCACACACACTGAAGCTTTCTTT
>TRBD1|TRBJ2-5|.|TRBV18
CASSPRAGGKETQYF
TGTGCCAGCTCACCAAGGGCAGGGGGTAAAGAGACCCAGTACTTC
>.|TRBJ2-1|.|TRBV2
CASSSLDEQFF
TGTGCCAGCAGTAGTCTAGACGAGCAGTTCTTC
>TRBD1|TRBJ1-1|.|TRBV7-9
CASSPQPGTGPSNTEAFF
TGTGCCAGCAGCCCCCAACCCGGGACAGGGCCCTCGAACACTGAAGCTTTCTTT
>TRBD1|TRBJ2-3|.|TRBV27
CAGKDRPSTDTQYF
TGTGCCGGCAAGGACAGGCCTAGCACAGATACGCAGTATTTT
>.|TRBJ1-1|.|TRBV5-1
CASSLARLNTEAFF
TGCGCCAGCAGCTTGGCGAGACTCAACACTGAAGCTTTCTTT
>.|TRBJ1-5|.|TRBV19
CASSIDDRWDNQPQHF
TGTGCCAGTAGTATAGATGACAGATGGGACAATCAGCCCCAGCATTTT
>.|TRBJ2-7|few|TRBV12-5
CASGFSTGYYEQYF
TGTGCTAGTGGTTTCTCGACCGGGTACTACGAGCAGTACTTC
>TRBD1|TRBJ1-2|.|TRBV5-6
CASSLAAGGSYGYTF
TGTGCCAGCAGCTTGGCCGCAGGGGGCAGCTATGGCTACACCTTC
>.|TRBJ1-2|.|TRBV4-3
CASSQGGVGANYGYTF
TGCGCCAGCAGCCAAGGGGGGGTTGGGGCTAACTATGGCTACACCTTC
>.|TRBJ1-2|.|TRBV5-6
CASSFTAGGNYGYTF
TGTGCCAGCAGCTTTACCGCGGGGGGTAACTATGGCTACACCTTC
>.|TRBJ1-4|.|TRBV7-2
CASSGGTATNEKLFF
TGTGCCAGCAGCGGCGGGACCGCAACTAATGAAAAACTGTTTTTT
>TRBD1|TRBJ1-2|.|TRBV2
CASSLRDSLSGYTF
TGTGCCAGCAGTTTAAGGGACAGTCTATCGGGCTACACCTTC
>TRBD2|TRBJ2-3|.|TRBV9
CASSGLAGDTPFSTDTQYF
TGTGCCAGCAGTGGACTAGCGGGAGACACCCCTTTCTCCACAGATACGCAGTATTTT
>.|TRBJ1-1|.|TRBV7-9
CSSSLFGEAFF
TGTTCCAGCAGCTTATTCGGTGAAGCTTTCTTT
>.|TRBJ1-1|.|TRBV7-9
CASSVQGDTEAFF
TGTGCCAGCAGCGTCCAGGGTGACACTGAAGCTTTCTTT